These 20 T cell receptor beta chains originate from one sample sequenced in a study of blood T cells in healthy people across ages. A sample-barcoded 5' primer and a J-beta primer mix were used in a second PCR of roughly 7 to 11 cycles. Using its own MiXCR run on the 5' RACE reads, TCRdb lists one record per CDR3 protein. The table has 1.5 million to 2 million distinct CDR3 sequences, about 50% seen once. Sample: blood. The receptor set was obtained from a woman aged 40-49 years in good health.

The chain employs TRBV7-3 and TRBJ2-7; 8 bases are a match to TRBD2. CDR1 and CDR2 (germline): SGHTA, FQGTGA. CDR3 length: 14 residues. With 4 bases clipped from V and 10 bases from J, the junction kept 12 bases outside the gene matches. In DNA, the CDR3 is TGTGCCAGCAGCTCTTCCGGGGGGGGAGAGGCCCAGTACTTC. This encodes CASSSSGGGEAQYF.

The gene calls are TRBV12-3 or TRBV12-4 and TRBJ1-2; D is possibly TRBD1 (5 bases). The CDR3 totals 14 residues. Trimming took 6 bases from V and 7 from J, leaving 18 bases between them. CDR3 nucleotides: TGTGCCAGCAGCCCTCGCCAAGGGGTCTCTGGCTACACCTTC. Protein sequence: CASSPRQGVSGYTF.

This clonotype turned up a few times. The rearrangement uses TRBV2 and TRBJ2-3, with D possibly matching TRBD2 (6 bases). Germline CDR1 and CDR2: SNHLY and FYNNEI. There are 14 residues in the CDR3. Trimming shortened V by 5 bases and J by 4 bases, and 13 bases separated the two germline ends. The CDR3 region is CASSFDGTPDTQYF. The CDR3 DNA reads TGTGCCAGCAGTTTCGACGGGACTCCAGATACGCAGTATTTT. Full variable domain (outside the CDR3, taken from reference TRBV2 and TRBJ2-3): EPEVTQTPSHQVTQMGQEVILRCVPISNHLYFYWYRQILGQKVEFLVSFYNNEISEKSEIFDDQFSVERPDGSNFTLKIRSTKLEDSAMYFCASSFDGTPDTQYFGPGTRLTVL.

The sample holds many counts of this clonotype. The chain joins TRBV12-3 or TRBV12-4 to TRBJ2-3, with TRBD2 matching 14 bases. V lost 5 bases and J lost 4; bases outside the gene matches: 8. CDR3 length equals 17 residues. Here the CDR3 DNA reads TGTGCCAGCAGTCTCCCGACTAGCGGGGGGGCCGCAGATACGCAGTATTTT. Its translation: CASSLPTSGGAADTQYF.

The chain is built from TRBV7-2 and TRBJ2-4; D may be TRBD1 (6 bases). CDR1 is SGHTA and CDR2 is FQGNSA in the germline V gene. The CDR3 has 17 residues. Trimming pared 1 base from V and 3 bases from J, leaving 16 bases between. CDR3: CASSLVVGRGVKNIQYF. CDR3 nucleotides: TGTGCCAGCAGCTTAGTCGTAGGCAGGGGAGTCAAAAACATTCAGTACTTC.

J is TRBJ2-6 and V is TRBV2, with 11 bases matching TRBD1. V lost 5 bases, J lost 1 base, and 7 bases stayed unmatched. Germline lookup yields CDR1 SNHLY and CDR2 FYNNEI. There are 18 residues in the CDR3. This chain's CDR3 is CASSPGQGASSGANVLTF. The CDR3 DNA reads TGTGCCAGCAGTCCCGGACAGGGGGCCTCGTCTGGGGCCAACGTCCTGACTTTC.

The chain is built from TRBV20-1 and TRBJ2-1, with 10 positions matching TRBD1. The germline gives CDR1 DFQATT, CDR2 SNEGSKA (reference sequence). V lost 5 bases to trimming and J lost 7 bases; unmatched junction nucleotides: 5. This CDR3 has 13 amino acids. DNA of the CDR3: TGCAGTGCTTTAGGACAGGGGGGAAATGAGCAGTTCTTC. This sequence encodes CSALGQGGNEQFF.

This clonotype was seen a few times. The gene calls are TRBV28 and TRBJ2-3; unclear D gene. Germline-derived CDR1 and CDR2 are MDHEN and SYDVKM. V was shortened by 2 bases and J by 9 bases, with 15 bases between the two germline ends. CDR3 length: 14 residues. CDR3 coding DNA: TGTGCCAGCAGTTTAGAGGTGCCGCGAGGCACGCAGTATTTT. Translating it yields CASSLEVPRGTQYF.

This clonotype turned up a few times. The V and J genes are TRBV5-1 and TRBJ2-1; D possibly corresponds to TRBD2 (6 bases). V was trimmed by 0 bases and J by 3 bases, leaving 28 bases between them. The CDR3 is 21 amino acids. Germline CDR1 and CDR2: SGHRS and YFSETQ. The CDR3 here is CASSLEVIGGRAGRVYNEQFF. CDR3 nucleotides: TGCGCCAGCAGCTTGGAGGTTATAGGCGGCCGGGCGGGGCGGGTCTACAATGAGCAGTTCTTC.

The gene calls are TRBV29-1 and TRBJ2-3; perhaps D is TRBD1 or TRBD2 (5 bases each). This CDR3 is 13 amino acids long. Trimming stripped 6 bases from V and 4 bases from J, with 14 bases between. Germline V lookup: CDR1 SQVTM, CDR2 ANQGSEA. CDR3 bases: TGCAGCGTAGAGAGGGGATCGGCAGATACGCAGTATTTT. The encoded protein is CSVERGSADTQYF.

This clonotype was counted between two and nine times. The rearrangement links TRBV7-2 to TRBJ2-1; TRBD1 matches 8 bases. The CDR3 has 15 residues. The V and J ends lost 5 bases and 8 bases, in that order; junction bases with no gene match: 11. The germline V gene encodes CDR1 SGHTA and CDR2 FQGNSA. The CDR3 nucleotides are TGTGCCAGCAGCCCAGGGGGCGCGGGATACGATGAGCAGTTCTTC. Its translation: CASSPGGAGYDEQFF.

The chain is built from TRBV15 and TRBJ1-4; unclear D gene. CDR1 is LNHNV, CDR2 YYDKDF, per germline (reference sequence). Deletions cut 5 bases from V and 12 bases from J, with 16 bases between. This CDR3 spans 13 amino acids. The CDR3 here is CATSGGRVRQLFF. CDR3 nucleotides: TGTGCCACCAGCGGCGGGAGGGTGCGGCAACTGTTTTTT.

The chain links TRBV27 to TRBJ1-2; TRBD1 matches 10 bases. V gave up 5 bases and J gave up 5 bases; unmatched junction bases: 2. The CDR3 extends over 13 amino acids. Germline V gene lookup returns CDR1 MNHEY and CDR2 SMNVEV (reference sequence). The CDR3 sequence: CASSRQGAYGYTF. CDR3 in DNA: TGTGCCAGCAGTCGACAGGGGGCGTATGGCTACACCTTC.

This chain uses TRBV5-1 with TRBJ2-5; D gene ambiguous. The J call may be incorrect, as the DNA end agrees better with TRBJ2-7. The length of the CDR3 is 15 residues. Germline V gives CDR1 SGHRS, CDR2 YFSETQ. The CDR3 nucleotides are TGCGCCAGCAGCTCAATGGCTTCAGCTTGGTACGAGCAGTACTTC. Its translation is CASSSMASAWYEQYF.

About this clonotype itself: One junction end does not reproduce the germline sequence, and a read error may be involved. This sequence joins TRBV25-1 and TRBJ2-3; 7 bases fit TRBD1. The CDR3 covers 18 residues. Germline lookup yields CDR1 MGHDK and CDR2 SYGVNS. The CDR3 protein is CASSEPRTGTESADTQYF. CDR3 in DNA: TGCGCCAGCAGTGAACCCCGGACAGGTACGGAGAGCGCAGATACGCAGTATTTT.

CDR3 sequence: CASSHGTTYEQYF. CDR3 DNA sequence: TGTGCCAGCAGTCACGGGACAACCTACGAGCAGTACTTC. The chain is built from TRBV6-5 and TRBJ2-7; D is possibly TRBD1 (6 bases). Per germline, CDR1 MNHEY and CDR2 SVGAGI. This CDR3 contains 13 residues. Trimming stripped 5 bases from V and 2 bases from J, with 10 bases between.

This sequence joins TRBV5-6 and TRBJ2-1; no clear D gene. The length of the CDR3 is 15 residues. V dropped 3 bases and J dropped 0 bases, with 10 bases sitting between them. Per the germline V gene, CDR1 is SGHDT and CDR2 is YYEEEE. CDR3 amino acids: CASSSYSSSYNEQFF. The CDR3 DNA sequence: TGTGCCAGCAGCTCATACAGTTCCTCCTACAATGAGCAGTTCTTC. Combining the CDR3 with reference TRBV5-6 and TRBJ2-1 gives the whole variable domain DAGVTQSPTHLIKTRGQQVTLRCSPKSGHDTVSWYQQALGQGPQFIFQYYEEEERQRGNFPDRFSGHQFPNYSSELNVNALLLGDSALYLCASSSYSSSYNEQFFGPGTRLTVL.

This rearrangement joins TRBV6-5 to TRBJ2-1, with 10 positions matching TRBD2. CDR3 size: 15 residues. With 4 bases clipped from V and 8 bases from J, the junction kept 8 bases outside the gene matches. CDR1 and CDR2 (germline): MNHEY, SVGAGI. The CDR3 nucleotides read TGTGCCAGCAGTTGCGAGCGGGGGGGGATATATGAGCAGTTCTTC. Translation: CASSCERGGIYEQFF.

This rearrangement joins TRBV4-3 to TRBJ2-3; TRBD2 matches 7 bases. Per the germline V gene, CDR1 is LGHNA and CDR2 is YSLEER. The CDR3 length is 16 residues. After removal of 3 bases from V and 4 bases from J, the junction contained 10 bases not matched to a gene. For the CDR3, the DNA is TGCGCCAGCAGCCAGGAAGGACTAGGAGGGTCAGATACGCAGTATTTT. Translation: CASSQEGLGGSDTQYF.

The chain links TRBV6-1 to TRBJ2-5, with 7 bases fitting TRBD2. Germline lookup yields CDR1 MNHNS and CDR2 SASEGT. With V trimmed by 7 bases and J by 4 bases, 6 bases remained unmatched. This CDR3 is built from 13 residues. The CDR3 DNA reads TGTGCCAGCACCTGGACTAGAGGAGAGACCCAGTACTTC. This translates into CASTWTRGETQYF.